Listed below are T cell receptor beta chains from one sample, sequenced in a study of cytomegalovirus exposure and HLA in healthy donors. Sequenced by immunoSEQ multiplex PCR; TCRdb stores in-frame clones only, minus some. This sample has roughly 310,000 clones; approximately 88% occur once, and the top ten carry around 0.88%. The specimen was PBMCs. The receptor source for this set is a man aged 25 to 45 in good health and CMV-seronegative. The CDR3 runs from the conserved cysteine through the conserved F or W. The D gene is left open where the match is weak. Size values are once, few and many counts, or a class for expanded clones, and some rows have none.

DNA,CDR3,V,D,size,J
TGTGCCAGCTCCCTCACGGGGGTCCCCGACGAGCAGTACTTC,CASSLTGVPDEQYF,TRBV18,NA,NA,TRBJ2-7
TGTGCCAGCAGTACTGACAGGGGGCGAAACACCATATATTTT,CASSTDRGRNTIYF,TRBV27,TRBD1,NA,TRBJ1-3
TGTGCCAGCAGCGGGACAAAGAACACTGAAGCTTTCTTT,CASSGTKNTEAFF,TRBV5-5,NA,NA,TRBJ1-1
TGCGCCAGCAGCCAAGTAACTCCGGGGACAGGGAACTACGAGCAGTACTTC,CASSQVTPGTGNYEQYF,TRBV4-1,TRBD1,NA,TRBJ2-7
TGTGCCAGCTCACCAATCTCGTCGTTGAGACAGGGGTCCTACGAGCAGTACTTC,CASSPISSLRQGSYEQYF,TRBV18,TRBD1,once,TRBJ2-7
TGTGCCAGCAGCTTCGACAGGGCGGGCGGCTACACCTTC,CASSFDRAGGYTF,TRBV7-9,TRBD1,few,TRBJ1-2
TGTGCCAGCAGCCCGGGGACAGTTAGCAATCAGCCCCAGCATTTT,CASSPGTVSNQPQHF,TRBV27,TRBD1,NA,TRBJ1-5
TGTGCCAGCAGTGTCCGGGACAGTCCCCTCTCCTTAGTGACCCAGTACTTC,CASSVRDSPLSLVTQYF,TRBV9,TRBD1,NA,TRBJ2-5
TGTGCCAGCAGCTCCAAGGACAGCGGAGGTCGCGAGCAGTACTTC,CASSSKDSGGREQYF,TRBV11-2,NA,once,TRBJ2-7
TGTGCCAGCAGCCCCGGACAGGGCTACCAAGAGACCCAGTACTTC,CASSPGQGYQETQYF,TRBV5-4,TRBD1,NA,TRBJ2-5
TGTGCCAGCAGCCCTAATGACAGGGCGATTGGGGAGACCCAGTACTTC,CASSPNDRAIGETQYF,TRBV5-4,TRBD1,NA,TRBJ2-5
TGTGCCAGTAGTATACCGGGGGGAAGCTCCTACGAGCAGTACTTC,CASSIPGGSSYEQYF,TRBV19,TRBD2,NA,TRBJ2-7
TGTGCCACCAGGGGCCCGCAGCGATATCAGCCCCAGCATTTT,CATRGPQRYQPQHF,TRBV19,NA,NA,TRBJ1-5
TGTGCCAGCAGCTTCCGGACTAGCGGGGGACGAAGCACAGATACGCAGTATTTT,CASSFRTSGGRSTDTQYF,TRBV11-2,TRBD2,NA,TRBJ2-3
TGTGCCAGCTCAGAACAGGGGACAGCGAATCAGCCCCAGCATTTT,CASSEQGTANQPQHF,TRBV18,TRBD1,once,TRBJ1-5
TGTGCCAGCAGCCCACAAATCCAGAGGGTGAACACTGAAGCTTTCTTT,CASSPQIQRVNTEAFF,TRBV14,NA,NA,TRBJ1-1
TGTGCCAGCAGCGGGACTAGCGGAAACAATGAGCAGTTCTTC,CASSGTSGNNEQFF,TRBV9,TRBD2,NA,TRBJ2-1
TGCGCCAGCAGCTTCCGGGACAGCAATGAAAAACTGTTTTTT,CASSFRDSNEKLFF,TRBV5-1,TRBD1,NA,TRBJ1-4
TGTGCCAGCAGCAAAAAGGGACTAGCGGTAGAAGAGACCCAGTACTTC,CASSKKGLAVEETQYF,TRBV5-5,TRBD2,NA,TRBJ2-5
TGTGCCAGCAGTCTCCGACAGGTATTAAATGAAAAACTGTTTTTT,CASSLRQVLNEKLFF,TRBV6-1,NA,NA,TRBJ1-4
TGCGCCAGCAGCCAAGTATTAACAGGGGGTATGGATCAGCCCCAGCATTTT,CASSQVLTGGMDQPQHF,TRBV4-3,TRBD1,NA,TRBJ1-5
TGTGCCAGCTCACCTACAGGGGAACTAACCCACTCTCCCTATGGCTACACCTTC,CASSPTGELTHSPYGYTF,TRBV18,TRBD1,once,TRBJ1-2
TGTGCCAGCAGCCAGCTAGCGGGGGGCCAAGAGACCCAGTACTTC,CASSQLAGGQETQYF,TRBV7-2,TRBD2,NA,TRBJ2-5
TGTGCCAGCAGTTTGACCAGGCACGGGGGAGTCGAGCAGTACTTC,CASSLTRHGGVEQYF,TRBV27,NA,NA,TRBJ2-7
TGTGCCAGCAGCTCGCGGCAGGGGGCATTCTACGAGCAGTACTTC,CASSSRQGAFYEQYF,TRBV7-2,TRBD1,NA,TRBJ2-7
TGTGCCAGCAGTGGGGATATTGGACAGACCTACGAGCAGTACTTC,CASSGDIGQTYEQYF,TRBV6-5,NA,NA,TRBJ2-7
TGTGCCAGCAGTCAAACTAGCCCCCAAGAGACCCAGTACTTC,CASSQTSPQETQYF,TRBV7-9,NA,NA,TRBJ2-5
TGTGCCATCAGTGAGGCCGGGACTAGCGGGGGCTACGAGCAGTACTTC,CAISEAGTSGGYEQYF,TRBV10-3,TRBD2,NA,TRBJ2-7
TGTGCCAGCAGACATAAACAGGGGGCGGGTAATGAGCAGTTCTTC,CASRHKQGAGNEQFF,TRBV11-2,TRBD1,NA,TRBJ2-1
TGTGCCAGCAGCTTGGGGTTGGTACGGTACTATAATTCACCCCTCCACTTT,CASSLGLVRYYNSPLHF,TRBV5-6,NA,once,TRBJ1-6
TGCGCCAGCAGCTTGTGGAGGGTGGATACGCAGTATTTT,CASSLWRVDTQYF,TRBV5-1,NA,NA,TRBJ2-3
TGTGCCAGCAGTTCTCGGGGGGGGCGGGAGGAGACCCAGTACTTC,CASSSRGGREETQYF,TRBV6-6,TRBD2,NA,TRBJ2-5
TGTGCCAGCAGCTTGGAGGGCAGGGACATTCAGTACTTC,CASSLEGRDIQYF,TRBV5-5,NA,NA,TRBJ2-4
TGCGCCAGCAGCCAGCAGGGGGAAAAGGAGAACCCTAATTCACCCCTCCACTTT,CASSQQGEKENPNSPLHF,TRBV4-1,TRBD1,NA,TRBJ1-6
TGTGCCAGCAGAGCGACAGGGGAGGTGAGCACAGATACGCAGTATTTT,CASRATGEVSTDTQYF,TRBV2,TRBD1,NA,TRBJ2-3
TGCGCCAGCAGCGTGACAGGGGTTATTGGGGTAAACTACGAGCAGTACTTC,CASSVTGVIGVNYEQYF,TRBV5-1,TRBD1,NA,TRBJ2-7
TGTGCCAGCAGCTTATTAGGGACGACAGGGTCAGGAGAGACCCAGTACTTC,CASSLLGTTGSGETQYF,TRBV7-9,TRBD1,NA,TRBJ2-5
TGTGCCAGCAGGGAAGCGAGGCACTATGGCTACACCTTC,CASREARHYGYTF,TRBV6-1,NA,NA,TRBJ1-2
TGTGCCAGCAGCGGGTTGACAGAACCTCACTATGGCTACACCTTC,CASSGLTEPHYGYTF,TRBV9,NA,NA,TRBJ1-2
TGCGCCAGCAGCCTCCGGACAGGGGCGATACTATCAGAAAAACTGTTTTTT,CASSLRTGAILSEKLFF,TRBV4-1,TRBD1,once,TRBJ1-4
TGTGCCAGCAGCCCCGAGGGCCACCAAGAGACCCAGTACTTC,CASSPEGHQETQYF,TRBV7-9,NA,NA,TRBJ2-5
TGTGCCTGGAGTTACGGGACTAGCGGGGGAAACTTT,CAWSYGTSGGNF,TRBV30,TRBD2,NA,TRBJ2-3
TGTGCCAGTACCCACCAGGGGGCTAATAATTCACCCCTCCACTTT,CASTHQGANNSPLHF,TRBV19,TRBD1,once,TRBJ1-6
TGTGCCAGCAGCTTGAATGGTGGCGAGACCCAGTACTTC,CASSLNGGETQYF,TRBV7-8,NA,NA,TRBJ2-5
TGTGCCAGCAGTTTATTGACTAGCGGGGGCAATGAGCAGTTCTTC,CASSLLTSGGNEQFF,TRBV27,TRBD2,NA,TRBJ2-1
TGTGCCAGCAGCTCCGGGACTAGCGGGGGGACAGATACGCAGTATTTT,CASSSGTSGGTDTQYF,TRBV9,TRBD2,NA,TRBJ2-3
TGTGCCAGCTCACCATCTCTAGCAGAATACTACGAGCAGTACTTC,CASSPSLAEYYEQYF,TRBV18,NA,NA,TRBJ2-7
TGTGCCAGCAGTAGTACAGGCAACTATGGCTACACCTTC,CASSSTGNYGYTF,TRBV6-4,NA,NA,TRBJ1-2
TGTGCCAGCAGTGAGAACCCCGGATCCGGGGATAGCGGGGAGCTGTTTTTT,CASSENPGSGDSGELFF,TRBV6-4,NA,once,TRBJ2-2
TGTGCCAGCGGACAATGGGGAAGTGGCTACACCTTC,CASGQWGSGYTF,TRBV5-6,NA,NA,TRBJ1-2
TGTGCCAGCAGTCGCCCGGGACAGGGTTACAATGAGCAGTTCTTC,CASSRPGQGYNEQFF,TRBV6-5,TRBD1,NA,TRBJ2-1
TGTGCCAGTAGCCCTCCTTGGGGAGCGAGCACTGAAGCTTTCTTT,CASSPPWGASTEAFF,TRBV19,NA,NA,TRBJ1-1
TGTGCCACCAGCAGAGATTTGGGGCTGAGCACAGATACGCAGTATTTT,CATSRDLGLSTDTQYF,TRBV15,NA,NA,TRBJ2-3
TGTGCCAGTAGTGAGGACACGTATAGCAATCAGCCCCAGCATTTT,CASSEDTYSNQPQHF,TRBV19,NA,NA,TRBJ1-5
TGTGCCAGCAGCTTCCCAGGGGTCCTTGAGACCCAGTACTTC,CASSFPGVLETQYF,TRBV5-6,NA,NA,TRBJ2-5